This T cell receptor beta chain was identified during a study of low-dose radiotherapy and immunotherapy resistance in tumors. About the research overall: The fractionation for Cohort 1 was 0.5 Gy per fraction every 2 weeks, totaling 6.5 Gy. Those assigned to Cohort 2 were treated with 1 Gy per fraction every two weeks (13 Gy in total over 26 weeks).

Germline CDR1 and CDR2: SQVTM and ANQGSEA. The CDR3 spans 15 residues, counting both ends. Time point: before trial treatment. Patients who could take part had advanced solid tumors with no tumor-infiltrating lymphocytes. TRAV- and TRBV-specific primers were used for first-strand cDNA, which covered alpha and beta chains. TCR amplification used roughly 18 PCR cycles, a constant-region primer and a V-primer adapter. In vitro transcription amplified the mRNA that had been isolated. TCRdb re-analysed the reads in MiXCR, keeping a single row per CDR3 protein. The table has about 82,000 distinct CDR3 sequences, over 15% seen once. This clonotype occurred many times. The limits of the CDR3 on the DNA are not certain, so only TCRdb's listed CDR3 is given.

This specimen was PBMCs, taken before treatment. The genes are TRBV29-1 and TRBJ2-5; TRBD1, the table's D call, was not compared with the DNA. The clonotype comes from a male donor with prostate cancer. The chain's CDR3 is CSVSGPGHLQETQYF.